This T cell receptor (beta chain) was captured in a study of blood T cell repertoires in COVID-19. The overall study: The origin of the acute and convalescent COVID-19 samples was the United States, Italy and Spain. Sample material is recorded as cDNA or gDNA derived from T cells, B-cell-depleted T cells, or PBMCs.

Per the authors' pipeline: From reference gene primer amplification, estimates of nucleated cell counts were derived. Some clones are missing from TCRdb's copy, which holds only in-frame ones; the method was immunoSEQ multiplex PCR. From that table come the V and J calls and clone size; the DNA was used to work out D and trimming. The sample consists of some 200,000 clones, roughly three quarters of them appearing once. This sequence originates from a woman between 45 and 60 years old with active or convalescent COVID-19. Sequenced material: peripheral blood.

The CDR3 DNA reads TGTGCCAGCACCGACGGGGAAAAACTGTTTTTT. As protein: CASTDGEKLFF. The rearrangement joins TRBV2 to TRBJ1-4; no definite D call. The CDR3 loop spans 11 amino acids. The germline gives CDR1 SNHLY, CDR2 FYNNEI. The V end was cut by 7 bases, the J end by 8 bases, with 8 bases between.